This T cell receptor (beta chain) emerged from a study of graft-versus-host responses after intestinal transplantation. The study, taken as a whole, reports: Recipient marrow held GvH clones, some first seen in ileum or blood.

The CDR3 is 12 amino acids. Germline assignment: CDR1 MNHEY and CDR2 SVGAGI. Deletions cut 6 bases from V and 5 bases from J, with 11 bases between. As to this clone: Its antigen is not identified.

Assay used: immunoSEQ multiplex PCR; TCRdb lists only in-frame clones, some missing. Among 90,000 to 95,000 clones listed, about 89% were seen once. The sequences come from unstimulated CD8+ T cells sorted from spleen or lymph node cells, collected before intestinal transplant. The chain uses TRBV6-5 and TRBJ2-7, with a tentative D call TRBD2 (5 bases). This clonotype was sampled from a human donor who received an intestinal transplant. This chain's CDR3 is CASSYAGNEQYF. CDR3 nucleotides: TGTGCCAGCAGCTATGCGGGCAACGAGCAGTACTTC.